This TCR beta chain was recorded in a study of molecular identifiers for immune sequencing clone quantification. Study context: Replicates split RNA from approximately 22,000 or 94,000 naive CD8 cells five ways, and the researchers sequenced four portions. Study-level points and caveats: Barcodes shared by identical TCR molecules could lead to underestimated sizes of highly expanded clones.

In the sort, naive CD8 T cells were defined as CD8+CD4-CCR7+CD45RA+. V was clipped by 2 bases and J by 5 bases, with 18 bases between them. In germline, CDR1 is SGHAT, CDR2 FQNNGV. This CDR3 is built from 16 residues. Libraries of bulk TCR were made by previously described methods (with listed TCR primers). One entry per CDR3 protein results from TCRdb running MiXCR on the PCR reads. The sample yields about 70,000 distinct CDR3 sequences, roughly 18% seen once. This clonotype appeared many times. Its antigen is undetermined. What was sequenced was naive CD8+ T cells from blood, with Jurkat cell RNA spiked in. The subset here: FACS-sorted CD8+CD4-CCR7+CD45RA+ naive T cells. The origin of this receptor is a human donor in good health. Some libraries in this study had Jurkat cell RNA spiked in. The gene calls are TRBV11-2 and TRBJ2-5; a possible D gene is TRBD2 (6 bases). The CDR3 reads CASSLYREHTGETQYF. The CDR3 DNA follows: TGTGCCAGCAGCTTATACCGGGAGCATACTGGGGAGACCCAGTACTTC.